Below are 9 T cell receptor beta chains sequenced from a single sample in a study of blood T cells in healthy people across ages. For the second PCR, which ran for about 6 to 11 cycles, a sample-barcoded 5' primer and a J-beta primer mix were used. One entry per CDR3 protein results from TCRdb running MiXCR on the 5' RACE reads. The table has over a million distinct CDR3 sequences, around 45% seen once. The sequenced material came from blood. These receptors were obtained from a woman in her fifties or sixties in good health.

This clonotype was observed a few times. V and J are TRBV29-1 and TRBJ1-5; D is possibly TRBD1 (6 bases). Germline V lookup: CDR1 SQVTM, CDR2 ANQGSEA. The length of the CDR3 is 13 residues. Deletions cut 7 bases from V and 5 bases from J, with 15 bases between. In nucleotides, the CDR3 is TGCAGCGCTAGGTCCAGGGGAGATCAGCCCCAGCATTTT. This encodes CSARSRGDQPQHF.

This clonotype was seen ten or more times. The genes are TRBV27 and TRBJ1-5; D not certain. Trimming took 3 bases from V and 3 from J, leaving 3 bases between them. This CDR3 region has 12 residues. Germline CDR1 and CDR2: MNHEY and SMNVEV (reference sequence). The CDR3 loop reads CASSFLNQPQHF. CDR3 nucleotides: TGTGCCAGCAGTTTCCTCAATCAGCCCCAGCATTTT.

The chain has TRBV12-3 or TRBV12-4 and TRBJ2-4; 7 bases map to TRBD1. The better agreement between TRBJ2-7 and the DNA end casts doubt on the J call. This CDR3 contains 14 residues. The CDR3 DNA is TGTGCCAGCAGTTTTAACGGACAGGACTACGAGCAGTACTTC. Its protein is CASSFNGQDYEQYF.

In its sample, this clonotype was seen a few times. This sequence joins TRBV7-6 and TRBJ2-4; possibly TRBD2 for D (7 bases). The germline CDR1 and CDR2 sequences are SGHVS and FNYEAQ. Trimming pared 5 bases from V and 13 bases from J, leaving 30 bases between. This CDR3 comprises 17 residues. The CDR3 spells CASSQPRLRGLWGEQYF. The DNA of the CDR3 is TGTGCCAGCAGCCAACCTCGATTGCGGGGGCTGTGGGGGGAGCAGTACTTC.

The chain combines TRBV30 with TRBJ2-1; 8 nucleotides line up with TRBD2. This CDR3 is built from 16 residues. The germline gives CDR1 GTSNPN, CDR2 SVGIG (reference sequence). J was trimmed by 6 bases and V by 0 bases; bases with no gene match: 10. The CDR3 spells CAWSVGRSGNINEQFF. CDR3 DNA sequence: TGTGCCTGGAGTGTAGGCCGTAGCGGGAACATCAATGAGCAGTTCTTC.

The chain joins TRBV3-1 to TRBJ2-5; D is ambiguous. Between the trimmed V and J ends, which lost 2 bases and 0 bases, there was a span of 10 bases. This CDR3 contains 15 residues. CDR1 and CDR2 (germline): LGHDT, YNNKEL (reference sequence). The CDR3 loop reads CASSQMAWYQETQYF. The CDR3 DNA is TGTGCCAGCAGCCAAATGGCCTGGTACCAAGAGACCCAGTACTTC.

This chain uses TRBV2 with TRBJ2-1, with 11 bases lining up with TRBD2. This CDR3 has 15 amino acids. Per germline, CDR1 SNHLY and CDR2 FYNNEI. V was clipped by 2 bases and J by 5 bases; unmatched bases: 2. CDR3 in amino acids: CASSETSGSDNEQFF. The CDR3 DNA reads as TGTGCCAGCAGTGAAACTAGCGGGAGCGACAATGAGCAGTTCTTC.

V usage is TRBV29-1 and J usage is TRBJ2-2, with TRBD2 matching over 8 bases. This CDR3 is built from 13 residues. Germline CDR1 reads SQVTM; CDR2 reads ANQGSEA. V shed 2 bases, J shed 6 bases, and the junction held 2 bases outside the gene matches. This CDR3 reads CSVERAGAGELFF. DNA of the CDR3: TGCAGCGTTGAAAGAGCGGGAGCCGGGGAGCTGTTTTTT.

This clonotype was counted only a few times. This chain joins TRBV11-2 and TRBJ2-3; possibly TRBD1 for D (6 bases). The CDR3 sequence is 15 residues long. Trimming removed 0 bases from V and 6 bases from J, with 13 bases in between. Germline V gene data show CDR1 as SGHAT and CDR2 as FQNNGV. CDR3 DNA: TGTGCCAGCAGCTTAGACTCAGGGGTACCCGATACGCAGTATTTT. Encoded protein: CASSLDSGVPDTQYF.